The next 7 T cell receptor beta chains were all read from a single sample in a study of cytomegalovirus exposure and HLA in healthy donors. The PCR was carried out with 60 Vbeta primers and 13 Jbeta primers. The data were produced by immunoSEQ multiplex PCR, yet TCRdb's version contains in-frame clones alone and is incomplete. Here the sample spans some 140,000 clones, around 82% being singletons. Input material: PBMCs. The source is a woman between 40 and 55 years old in good health and CMV-seropositive.

As DNA, the CDR3 is TGTGCCAGCACCCCGTACGGGACTAGTTCAGATACGCAGTATTTT. This encodes CASTPYGTSSDTQYF. V and J are TRBV6-5 and TRBJ2-3, with TRBD2 matching 8 bases. Unmatched junction bases numbered 10, after V lost 7 bases and J lost 4 bases. Germline CDR1 and CDR2: MNHEY and SVGAGI. The length of the CDR3 is 15 residues.

On this clone: Other DNA sequences in this specimen translate into the identical CDR3. The chain uses TRBV5-1 and TRBJ2-1; TRBD2 agrees at 11 bases. There are 16 residues in the CDR3. V lost 2 bases to trimming and J lost 4 bases; unmatched junction nucleotides: 5. In germline, CDR1 is SGHRS, CDR2 YFSETQ. The CDR3 DNA is TGCGCCAGCAGCTTACTAGCGGGAGCATTATACAATGAGCAGTTCTTC. Its translation: CASSLLAGALYNEQFF.

The chain joins TRBV30 to TRBJ2-1; 7 bases agree with TRBD1. V was pared by 1 base and J by 0 bases, with 9 bases of the junction left unmatched. This CDR3 region has 17 residues. The germline V gene encodes CDR1 GTSNPN and CDR2 SVGIG (reference sequence). The CDR3 sequence: CAWSDRQGKSSYNEQFF. CDR3 in DNA: TGTGCCTGGAGTGACCGACAGGGAAAGAGCTCCTACAATGAGCAGTTCTTC.

This chain uses TRBV6-6 with TRBJ2-1; the D is unclear. The CDR3 has 13 amino acids. CDR1 and CDR2 from the germline V gene are MNHNY and SVGAGI (reference sequence). Trimming pared 2 bases from V and 5 bases from J, leaving 7 bases between. CDR3 in DNA: TGTGCCAGCAGTTACCCCGCTAACAATGAGCAGTTCTTC. As protein: CASSYPANNEQFF.

This clone was counted once. The V and J genes are TRBV10-3 and TRBJ1-5, with a tentative D call TRBD1 (5 bases). The CDR3 consists of 15 residues. The V gene lost 0 bases and the J gene lost 3 bases, with 9 bases spanning the gap. The germline CDR1 and CDR2 sequences are ENHRY and SYGVKD. The CDR3 bases are TGTGCCATCAGTGAGTCTCGGGGGATCAATCAGCCCCAGCATTTT. This gives the protein CAISESRGINQPQHF.

Here the CDR3 reads CASSTDRGTDTQYF. The CDR3 DNA sequence: TGTGCCAGTAGTACGGACAGGGGGACAGATACGCAGTATTTT. This chain connects TRBV19 to TRBJ2-3; 10 positions match TRBD1. CDR3 length: 14 residues. Per germline, CDR1 LNHDA and CDR2 SQIVND (reference sequence). V was clipped by 4 bases and J by 3 bases; unmatched bases: 1.

In the case of this clone: A far larger clone is just one base off, so this is likely a read error. The CDR3 region is CASSPRDRGLSNGQFF. The CDR3 DNA follows: TGTGCCAGCAGCCCCCGGGACAGGGGATTGTCCAATGGGCAGTTCTTC. This chain uses TRBV11-2 with TRBJ2-1; TRBD1 matches at 10 bases. Germline V gives CDR1 SGHAT, CDR2 FQNNGV. The CDR3 length is 16 residues.